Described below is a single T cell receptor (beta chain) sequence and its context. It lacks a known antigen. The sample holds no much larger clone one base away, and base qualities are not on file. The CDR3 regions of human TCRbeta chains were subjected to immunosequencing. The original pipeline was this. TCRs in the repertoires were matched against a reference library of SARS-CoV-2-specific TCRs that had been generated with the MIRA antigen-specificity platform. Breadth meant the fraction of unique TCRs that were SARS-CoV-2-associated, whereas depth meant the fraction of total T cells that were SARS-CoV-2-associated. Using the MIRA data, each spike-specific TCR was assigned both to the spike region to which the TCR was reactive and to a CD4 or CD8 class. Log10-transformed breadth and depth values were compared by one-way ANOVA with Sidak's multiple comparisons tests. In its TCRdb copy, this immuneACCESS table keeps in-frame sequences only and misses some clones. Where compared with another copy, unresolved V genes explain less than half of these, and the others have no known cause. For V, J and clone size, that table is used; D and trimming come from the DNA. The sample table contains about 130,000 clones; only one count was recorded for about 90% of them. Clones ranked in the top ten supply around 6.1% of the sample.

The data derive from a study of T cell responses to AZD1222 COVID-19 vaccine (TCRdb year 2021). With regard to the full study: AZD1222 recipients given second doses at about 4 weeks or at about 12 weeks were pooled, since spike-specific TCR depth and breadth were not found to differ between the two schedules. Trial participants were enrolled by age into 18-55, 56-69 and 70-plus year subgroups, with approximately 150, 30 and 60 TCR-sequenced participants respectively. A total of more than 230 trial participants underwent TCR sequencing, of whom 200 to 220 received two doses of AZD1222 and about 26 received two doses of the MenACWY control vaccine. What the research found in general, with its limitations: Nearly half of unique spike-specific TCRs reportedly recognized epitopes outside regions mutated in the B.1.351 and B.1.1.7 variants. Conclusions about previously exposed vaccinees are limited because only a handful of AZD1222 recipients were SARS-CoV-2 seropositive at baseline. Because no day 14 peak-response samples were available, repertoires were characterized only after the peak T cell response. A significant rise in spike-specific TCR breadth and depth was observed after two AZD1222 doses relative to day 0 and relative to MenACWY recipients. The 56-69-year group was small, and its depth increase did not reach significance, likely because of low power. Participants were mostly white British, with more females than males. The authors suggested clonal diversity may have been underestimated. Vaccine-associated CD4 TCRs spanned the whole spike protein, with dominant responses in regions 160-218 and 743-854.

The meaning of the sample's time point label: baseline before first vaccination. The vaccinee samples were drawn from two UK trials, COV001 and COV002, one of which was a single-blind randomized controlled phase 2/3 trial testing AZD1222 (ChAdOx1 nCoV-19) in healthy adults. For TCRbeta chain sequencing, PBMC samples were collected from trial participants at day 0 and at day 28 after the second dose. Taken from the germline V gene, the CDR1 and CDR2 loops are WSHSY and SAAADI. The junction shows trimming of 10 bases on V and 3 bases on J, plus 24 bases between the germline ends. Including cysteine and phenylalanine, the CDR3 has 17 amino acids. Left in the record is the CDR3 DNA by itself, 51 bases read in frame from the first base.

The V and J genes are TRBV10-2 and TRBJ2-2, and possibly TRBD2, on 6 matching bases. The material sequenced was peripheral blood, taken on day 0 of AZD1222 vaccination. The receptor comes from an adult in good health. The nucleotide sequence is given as TGCGCCACCCAAATCGGGGAGGCCAGGGAGTACACCGGGGAGCTGTTTTTT. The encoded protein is CATQIGEAREYTGELFF.